A single T cell receptor beta chain is shown here with its context. Its antigen is undetermined. The sample comes from a study of identical twins. One entry per CDR3 protein results from TCRdb running MiXCR on the 5' RACE reads. The sample carries some 250,000 distinct CDR3 sequences, over 5.5% recorded once. The germline V and J ends were trimmed by 2 bases and 3 bases, with 14 bases remaining between them. The CDR3 has 15 amino acids. Per the germline V gene, CDR1 is MNHEY and CDR2 is SMNVEV (reference sequence). Points from the study as a whole: Potential partial confounding of zero-insertion analyses by invariant MAIT and iNKT cells was noted.

The same sample was also studied in work on T cells expressing NK-cell markers. That study reports: These clonotypes also led the CD3+CD56-NKG2C+ fraction in a handful of donors.

The receptor was derived from a woman aged 18-29 years in good health. The chain uses TRBV27 and TRBJ2-7, with a tentative D call TRBD1 (6 bases). Material for sequencing was CD8+ T cells sorted from blood. The CDR3 is CASSLGGGPYYEQYF. CDR3 nucleotides: TGTGCCAGCAGTTTAGGGGGCGGGCCATACTACGAGCAGTACTTC.